These 19 T cell receptor beta chains originate from one sample sequenced in a study of T cells in Graves' hyperthyroidism and ophthalmopathy. Researchers amplified the TCR beta CDR3 regions from RNA transcripts. In the first-round RT-PCR of the TCR CDR3, the HTBI primer set was used. A single record per CDR3 protein comes from TCRdb applying MiXCR to the multiplex PCR reads. The sample consists of about 640,000 distinct CDR3 sequences, about 20% of them appearing once. Input material: blood. All receptors come from a young man with Graves' ophthalmopathy.

This clonotype was detected many times. The chain recombines TRBV7-2 with TRBJ2-3; D remains ambiguous. Germline V CDR1 and CDR2: SGHTA, FQGNSA. This CDR3 is 13 amino acids long. V was pared by 4 bases and J by 6 bases, with 11 bases between. The CDR3 DNA reads TGTGCCAGCAGCTGGCCAATGGGCGATACGCAGTATTTT. Protein: CASSWPMGDTQYF. The complete variable domain, with remaining parts taken from reference TRBV7-2 and TRBJ2-3, reads GAGVSQSPSNKVTEKGKDVELRCDPISGHTALYWYRQSLGQGLEFLIYFQGNSAPDKSGLPSDRFSAERTGGSVSTLTIQRTQQEDSAVYLCASSWPMGDTQYFGPGTRLTVL.

The chain recombines TRBV7-2 with TRBJ2-5, with D hard to call. CDR3 length equals 13 residues. The V end was cut by 2 bases, the J end by 4 bases, with 8 bases between. Germline V CDR1 and CDR2: SGHTA, FQGNSA. The CDR3 protein is CASSLILGETQYF. CDR3 DNA sequence: TGTGCCAGCAGCTTAATTCTGGGAGAGACCCAGTACTTC. The full variable domain, with the rest looked up from reference TRBV7-2 and TRBJ2-5, is GAGVSQSPSNKVTEKGKDVELRCDPISGHTALYWYRQSLGQGLEFLIYFQGNSAPDKSGLPSDRFSAERTGGSVSTLTIQRTQQEDSAVYLCASSLILGETQYFGPGTRLLVL.

The chain links TRBV7-9 to TRBJ2-7; D call uncertain. The germline V gene has CDR1 SEHNR and CDR2 FQNEAQ (reference sequence). The length of the CDR3 is 13 residues. Trimming took 5 bases from V and 2 from J, leaving 10 bases between them. Written as DNA, the CDR3 is TGTGCCAGCAGCGCCCCGAGAACCTACGAGCAGTACTTC. Translated: CASSAPRTYEQYF. The full variable domain, its missing parts supplied by reference TRBV7-9 and TRBJ2-7, is DTGVSQNPRHKITKRGQNVTFRCDPISEHNRLYWYRQTLGQGPEFLTYFQNEAQLEKSRLLSDRFSAERPKGSFSTLEIQRTEQGDSAMYLCASSAPRTYEQYFGPGTRLTVT.

The sample holds a few counts of this clonotype. This chain links TRBV3-1 with TRBJ2-7; D call uncertain. Trimming took off 3 bases at V and 4 bases at J, with 16 bases between the two ends. Germline assignment: CDR1 LGHDT and CDR2 YNNKEL (reference sequence). CDR3 length: 15 amino acids. The DNA of the CDR3 is TGTGCCAGCAGCCAGATACCGGACCGTCTATACGAGCAGTACTTC. This sequence encodes CASSQIPDRLYEQYF.

This clonotype was recorded at least ten times. The V call is TRBV7-2, the J call TRBJ1-3, with D possibly being TRBD1 (5 bases). There are 14 residues in the CDR3. Germline CDR1 and CDR2: SGHTA and FQGNSA. The V and J ends lost 5 bases and 4 bases respectively, with 12 bases between them. CDR3 sequence (DNA): TGTGCCAGCAGCCTCCGTCAGGGCGGAAACACCATATATTTT. Translating it yields CASSLRQGGNTIYF.

In this sample, this clonotype turned up a few times. The chain couples TRBV24-1 to TRBJ2-1; no firm D call. V was trimmed by 5 bases and J by 7 bases, leaving 14 bases between them. The CDR3 has 14 amino acids. Germline V gene lookup returns CDR1 KGHDR and CDR2 SFDVKD. The CDR3 coding sequence is TGTGCCACCAGTGTGTCTACAGTGGGGAATGAGCAGTTCTTC. Translated, it gives CATSVSTVGNEQFF.

This rearrangement joins TRBV3-1 to TRBJ1-1, with D unclear. Germline lookup yields CDR1 LGHDT and CDR2 YNNKEL (reference sequence). The V and J ends lost 0 bases and 0 bases respectively, with 14 bases between them. This CDR3 has 17 amino acids. For the CDR3, the DNA is TGTGCCAGCAGCCAAGAGTCTCGATGGGCCATGAACACTGAAGCTTTCTTT. The encoded protein is CASSQESRWAMNTEAFF. Supplemented by reference TRBV3-1 and TRBJ1-1, the full variable domain reads DTAVSQTPKYLVTQMGNDKSIKCEQNLGHDTMYWYKQDSKKFLKIMFSYNNKELIINETVPNRFSPKSPDKAHLNLHINSLELGDSAVYFCASSQESRWAMNTEAFFGQGTRLTVV.

This clonotype showed up just a few times. This rearrangement joins TRBV7-9 to TRBJ2-1; TRBD2 is a possible D gene (5 bases). The germline V gene encodes CDR1 SEHNR and CDR2 FQNEAQ (reference sequence). Trimming cost V 5 bases and J 3 bases, with 17 bases left between them. This CDR3 comprises 16 residues. This CDR3 is CASSPRLSISYNEQFF. CDR3 nucleotide sequence: TGTGCCAGCAGCCCCAGACTATCAATTAGCTACAATGAGCAGTTCTTC. Full variable domain (remainder filled in from reference TRBV7-9 and TRBJ2-1): DTGVSQNPRHKITKRGQNVTFRCDPISEHNRLYWYRQTLGQGPEFLTYFQNEAQLEKSRLLSDRFSAERPKGSFSTLEIQRTEQGDSAMYLCASSPRLSISYNEQFFGPGTRLTVL.

This clonotype showed up just a few times. The chain has TRBV24-1 and TRBJ2-1, with D possibly TRBD1 on 5 matching bases. Per the germline V gene, CDR1 is KGHDR and CDR2 is SFDVKD. The CDR3 is made up of 12 amino acids. V lost 9 bases and J lost 8, with 13 bases in between. CDR3 in amino acids: CATGTLGDEQFF. The CDR3 DNA reads as TGTGCCACCGGAACCTTAGGGGATGAGCAGTTCTTC.

Only a few counts were recorded for this clonotype. This chain links TRBV12-3 or TRBV12-4 with TRBJ2-7; 9 bases are a match to TRBD1. The CDR3 sequence is 14 residues long. V was pared by 7 bases and J by 6 bases, with 10 bases of the junction left unmatched. CDR3 nucleotides: TGTGCCAGCACCAAACCGGGACAGGGAGGCGAGCAGTACTTC. This encodes CASTKPGQGGEQYF.

The rearrangement joins TRBV11-2 to TRBJ2-5; TRBD2 aligns across 11 bases. Germline CDR1 reads SGHAT; CDR2 reads FQNNGV. J lost 7 bases, V lost 4 bases, and 20 bases had no gene match. This CDR3 has 19 residues. For the CDR3, the DNA is TGTGCCAGCAGCTCCATCAAGGGGGGGACAGGAGGGACTAGCGGGACCCAGTACTTC. It codes for CASSSIKGGTGGTSGTQYF.

CDR3 amino acids: CASSFGTTGGELFF. The CDR3 DNA reads as TGTGCCAGCAGCTTCGGGACGACCGGCGGGGAGCTGTTTTTT. The V gene is TRBV7-9, the J gene TRBJ2-2; possibly TRBD1 or TRBD2 for D (5 bases each). The CDR3 sequence is 14 residues long. Trimming removed 3 bases from V and 7 bases from J, with 12 bases in between. Germline values: CDR1 SEHNR, CDR2 FQNEAQ (reference sequence).

This clonotype has more than one count but fewer than ten. This sequence joins TRBV28 and TRBJ2-2, with 14 positions matching TRBD2. The CDR3 totals 19 residues. Germline V gene sequence: CDR1 MDHEN, CDR2 SYDVKM. The junction had 10 bases not matched to a gene; V was cut back by 5 bases and J by 2 bases. The DNA for the CDR3 is TGTGCCAGCAGTCCAATCGTCGGGACTAGCGGGAGAAACACCGGGGAGCTGTTTTTT. It translates to CASSPIVGTSGRNTGELFF.

In its sample, this clonotype was seen many times. The V call is TRBV6-1, the J call TRBJ2-5; a weak D match, TRBD2 (5 bases). V lost 5 bases and J lost 3, with 13 bases in between. CDR3 length: 14 residues. CDR1 MNHNS and CDR2 SASEGT come from the germline V gene. In DNA, the CDR3 is TGTGCCAGCAGTAGAAGCGGCCTAGAAGAGACCCAGTACTTC. Residues: CASSRSGLEETQYF.

This clonotype was detected many times. The genes are TRBV28 and TRBJ2-7; D gene uncertain. The CDR3 has 13 amino acids. Germline-derived CDR1 and CDR2 are MDHEN and SYDVKM. The V gene lost 3 bases and the J gene lost 3 bases, with 9 bases spanning the gap. The CDR3 is CASSFLDNYEQYF. CDR3 nucleotide sequence: TGTGCCAGCAGTTTTTTAGACAACTACGAGCAGTACTTC.

The sample holds many counts of this clonotype. The chain employs TRBV2 and TRBJ2-1; 7 positions match TRBD2. This CDR3 has 15 residues. The V segment lost 5 bases and the J segment 7 bases; nucleotides outside the gene matches: 11. Per the germline V gene, CDR1 is SNHLY and CDR2 is FYNNEI. CDR3 sequence reads: CASSLGLGLGNEQFF. In DNA form, the CDR3 reads TGTGCCAGCAGTCTAGGACTAGGGCTGGGGAATGAGCAGTTCTTC.

This clonotype was detected ten times or more. This chain links TRBV3-1 with TRBJ1-4, with 7 bases that match TRBD1. After removal of 3 bases from V and 5 bases from J, the junction contained 6 bases not matched to a gene. The CDR3 runs to 15 residues. CDR1 is LGHDT, CDR2 YNNKEL, per germline (reference sequence). CDR3 nucleotide sequence: TGTGCCAGCAGCCAGCCGGGACAGCTAAATGAAAAACTGTTTTTT. Translating it yields CASSQPGQLNEKLFF.

This clonotype was detected only a few times. V gene TRBV12-3 or TRBV12-4 combines with J gene TRBJ2-7; the match to TRBD1 covers 7 bases. Trimming at V came to 6 bases and at J to 1 base, leaving 3 bases not matched to a gene. The CDR3 is 13 amino acids. In nucleotides, the CDR3 is TGTGCCAGCAGACAACAGGGGTCCTACGAGCAGTACTTC. Translating it yields CASRQQGSYEQYF.

V usage is TRBV20-1 and J usage is TRBJ2-1, with D possibly TRBD2 on 5 matching bases. The V gene lost 0 bases and the J gene lost 7 bases, with 13 bases spanning the gap. The CDR3 consists of 14 residues. From germline, CDR1 is DFQATT and CDR2 SNEGSKA (reference sequence). This chain's CDR3 is CSAREIGGSNEQFF. The CDR3 region has the DNA TGCAGTGCTAGAGAGATAGGAGGCTCTAATGAGCAGTTCTTC.